This T cell receptor beta chain was captured by sequencing in a study of blood T cell repertoires in COVID-19. Background on the study: COVID-19 samples from acute and convalescent phases originated in the United States, Italy and Spain. Sources were T cells, B-cell-depleted T cells, or PBMCs; the material itself was cDNA or gDNA.

V shed 1 base, J shed 3 bases, and the junction held 6 bases outside the gene matches. This CDR3 comprises 17 residues. CDR1 is SGHTA, CDR2 FQGNSA, per germline. In the authors' workflow: Reference gene primer amplification gave estimated nucleated cell counts. Data came from immunoSEQ multiplex PCR; TCRdb stores just in-frame clones and leaves some out. That table furnishes V, J and clone size, whereas the DNA furnished D and trimming. Altogether 200,000 to 300,000 clones are present, approximately 84% being singletons, with the ten largest covering under 4.5%. J is TRBJ2-2 and V is TRBV7-2; TRBD2 matches 9 bases. The sequence came from a man aged 50 to 60 with acute or convalescent COVID-19. The sequenced sample consisted of peripheral blood. The CDR3: CASSLVSGGTYTGELFF. Here the CDR3 DNA reads TGTGCCAGCAGCTTAGTAAGCGGGGGGACATACACCGGGGAGCTGTTTTTT.